The source of this T cell receptor (beta chain) is a study of T-cell memory formation after mild COVID-19. On the study more broadly: TCR clusters mostly belonged to single donors. Study conclusions and caveats: Contracting CD8+ clones were enriched in EMRA, CD4+ mainly in CM and EM. Clones shrinking from day 15 to 85 showed even CD4/CD8 mixes; later expanders tilted CD4+.

TCRdb used MiXCR to reprocess the 5' RACE reads, holding one entry per CDR3 protein. The table records fewer than 400,000 distinct CDR3 sequences, 15% to 20% of them present only once. This clonotype was observed once. Its antigen is not known. Trimming cost V 4 bases and J 5 bases; bases outside gene matches: 10. The germline CDR1 and CDR2 sequences are SGHTA and FQGNSA. The CDR3 is made up of 15 amino acids. The J gene is TRBJ1-2, the V gene TRBV7-2, with 7 bases aligning to TRBD1. The origin of this receptor is a man younger than 30 who had mild COVID-19 (a few samples of this study predate the infection). Cell type and time point are not known. Input material: PBMCs or a T cell subset sorted from them (not recorded which). CDR3 sequence reads: CASSSRSGTAYGYTF. CDR3 in DNA: TGTGCCAGCAGCTCCCGGTCCGGGACAGCTTATGGCTACACCTTC.